The 14 T cell receptor beta chains given below trace back to one sample, sequenced in a study of CD8 T cells in ankylosing spondylitis. TCRdb passed the 5' RACE reads through MiXCR, listing each CDR3 protein once. The sample holds about 240,000 distinct CDR3 sequences, roughly a quarter seen once. The sample taken for sequencing was blood, either unsorted or a sorted T cell fraction (not recorded which). All receptors come from a male donor with ankylosing spondylitis or in good health (not recorded which).

This clonotype was seen more than once but under ten times. V and J are TRBV20-1 and TRBJ2-7; possibly TRBD1 for D (6 bases). The CDR3 runs to 14 residues. V lost 5 bases and J 3 bases, leaving 17 bases between the germline ends. Germline assignment: CDR1 DFQATT and CDR2 SNEGSKA (reference sequence). The CDR3 region has the DNA TGCAGTGCTTTGGACAGCAAATTTTTCTACGAGCAGTACTTC. Its protein product is CSALDSKFFYEQYF.

This clonotype has a count of ten or more. CDR3 DNA: TGCAGCGTCCCGTTCAGGGGGTCGAATGGCTACACCTTC. As protein: CSVPFRGSNGYTF. This rearrangement joins TRBV29-1 to TRBJ1-2; TRBD1 agrees at 7 bases. This CDR3 is built from 13 residues. The trim removed 6 bases at V and 6 bases at J, leaving 10 bases unmatched. Germline V lookup: CDR1 SQVTM, CDR2 ANQGSEA. The variable domain in full, completed from reference TRBV29-1 and TRBJ1-2, reads SAVISQKPSRDICQRGTSLTIQCQVDSQVTMMFWYRQQPGQSLTLIATANQGSEATYESGFVIDKFPISRPNLTFSTLTVSNMSPEDSSIYLCSVPFRGSNGYTFGSGTRLTVV.

This clonotype has only a few counts. The chain joins TRBV12-3 or TRBV12-4 to TRBJ2-7, with 9 bases fitting TRBD1. The V and J ends lost 2 bases and 6 bases, in that order; junction bases with no gene match: 14. The CDR3 contains 17 residues. The CDR3 is CASSLSAGQGPRGEQYF. CDR3 bases: TGTGCCAGCAGTTTAAGCGCGGGACAGGGCCCTAGGGGCGAGCAGTACTTC.

This clonotype was observed at least ten times. V usage is TRBV6-5 and J usage is TRBJ1-2; 7 bases agree with TRBD1. This CDR3 spans 14 amino acids. In germline, CDR1 is MNHEY, CDR2 SVGAGI. V lost 0 bases, J lost 4 bases, and 2 bases stayed unmatched. The CDR3 DNA reads as TGTGCCAGCAGTTACTCGCAGGGGGTCTATGGCTACACCTTC. Amino acids: CASSYSQGVYGYTF.

Comment on this clonotype: The DNA is left out, because the CDR3 cannot be placed on it with certainty; the CDR3 is given as TCRdb lists it. The J gene is TRBJ2-5, the V gene TRBV7-5. TRBV7-5 is designated a pseudogene. Including both end residues, the CDR3 is 15 amino acids long. The CDR3 is CISVSEAEGQETQYF.

This clonotype was seen many times. This chain links TRBV11-2 with TRBJ2-3, with D uncertain. The CDR3 sequence is 16 residues long. Per the germline V gene, CDR1 is SGHAT and CDR2 is FQNNGV. V shed 11 bases and J shed 3 bases, with 24 bases lying between them. The CDR3 region is CARTRANGRTTDTQYF. In DNA form, the CDR3 reads TGTGCCCGCACCCGGGCCAACGGTCGGACGACAGATACGCAGTATTTT.

The rearrangement joins TRBV20-1 to TRBJ1-6; tentative D call: TRBD1 (6 bases). CDR1 and CDR2 from the germline V gene are DFQATT and SNEGSKA (reference sequence). The CDR3 extends over 14 amino acids. V was shortened by 5 bases and J by 7 bases, with 15 bases between the two germline ends. The CDR3 here is CSAYYREGNSPLHF. CDR3 nucleotide sequence: TGCAGTGCTTACTACAGGGAGGGAAATTCACCCCTCCACTTT.

This clonotype was counted only a few times. The chain carries TRBV12-3 or TRBV12-4 and TRBJ1-1; unclear D gene. The CDR3 length is 11 residues. V shed 3 bases and J shed 7 bases, with 6 bases lying between them. This CDR3 reads CASSLKDEAFF. The CDR3 DNA sequence: TGTGCCAGCAGTTTGAAAGATGAAGCTTTCTTT.

In its sample, this clonotype was seen a few times. This chain joins TRBV10-3 and TRBJ2-7, with D unclear. The germline V and J ends were trimmed by 3 bases and 0 bases, with 6 bases remaining between them. The CDR3 runs to 13 residues. The germline V gene has CDR1 ENHRY and CDR2 SYGVKD. CDR3 bases: TGTGCCATCAGTGACGGGTACTCCTACGAGCAGTACTTC. Amino acid sequence: CAISDGYSYEQYF.

The chain couples TRBV20-1 to TRBJ2-3; D gene ambiguous. The germline V and J ends were trimmed by 3 bases and 3 bases, with 10 bases remaining between them. The germline V gene encodes CDR1 DFQATT and CDR2 SNEGSKA (reference sequence). This CDR3 is 13 amino acids long. CDR3 sequence: CSARTDRTDTQYF. The CDR3, as DNA: TGCAGTGCTAGGACCGACCGAACAGATACGCAGTATTTT.

This clonotype was counted ten times or more. The genes are TRBV20-1 and TRBJ2-3, with TRBD2 identical over 12 bases. The CDR3 length is 15 residues. The V segment lost 3 bases and the J segment 4 bases; nucleotides outside the gene matches: 5. Germline CDR1 and CDR2: DFQATT and SNEGSKA (reference sequence). CDR3 protein: CSASSLAGGPDTQYF. CDR3 sequence (DNA): TGCAGTGCTAGTTCCCTAGCGGGGGGGCCAGATACGCAGTATTTT.

This clonotype has just a few counts. V and J are TRBV10-3 and TRBJ2-5, with D unresolved. CDR3 length equals 14 residues. Germline CDR1 and CDR2: ENHRY and SYGVKD. V was shortened by 6 bases and J by 0 bases, with 11 bases between the two germline ends. The CDR3 DNA reads as TGTGCCATCAGCGAGGACGGGTACCAAGAGACCCAGTACTTC. Its translation: CAISEDGYQETQYF.

The chain carries TRBV10-3 and TRBJ2-7; 13 positions match TRBD2. The length of the CDR3 is 15 residues. The germline CDR1 and CDR2 sequences are ENHRY and SYGVKD. Trimming cost V 3 bases and J 2 bases; bases outside gene matches: 1. Written as DNA, the CDR3 is TGTGCCATCAGTGAAGGACTAGCGGGGGCCTACGAGCAGTACTTC. Amino acid sequence: CAISEGLAGAYEQYF.

The V call is TRBV6-5, the J call TRBJ2-7; D gene ambiguous. The CDR3 loop spans 14 amino acids. Trimming cost V 2 bases and J 0 bases, with 8 bases left between them. CDR1 and CDR2 from the germline V gene are MNHEY and SVGAGI. CDR3 in DNA: TGTGCCAGCAGTTACCTAGGGAACTCCTACGAGCAGTACTTC. Its translation: CASSYLGNSYEQYF.